Presented here are 26 T cell receptor beta chains from one specimen sequenced in a study of OX40 agonist ivuxolimab in advanced cancers. Sequencing used immunoSEQ multiplex PCR; TCRdb keeps in-frame clones, though not all of them. The sample carries tens of thousands of clones, more than 75% recorded once. The sample was CD4+ or CD8+ T cells sorted from blood, taken in a trial of the OX40 agonist ivuxolimab. These receptors were obtained from an adult with an advanced solid tumor such as melanoma, head and neck, liver or kidney cancer.

This clone was seen just once. The V call is TRBV18, the J call TRBJ2-7; D remains unclear. The V end lost 3 bases, the J end lost 2 bases, and 8 bases lay between the germline ends. Germline CDR1 is KGHSH and CDR2 is LQKENI. There are 13 residues in the CDR3. CDR3 sequence (DNA): TGTGCCAGCTCACCTGCACAGACCTACGAGCAGTACGTC. Amino acids: CASSPAQTYEQYV.

V is TRBV6-6 and J is TRBJ2-1; D is ambiguous. Germline V CDR1 and CDR2: MNHNY, SVGAGI (reference sequence). With 6 bases removed from V and 3 bases from J, the gap between germline ends came to 3 bases. The CDR3 length is 11 residues. The CDR3 protein is CASSNYNEQFF. CDR3 sequence (DNA): TGTGCCAGCAGCAACTACAATGAGCAGTTCTTC.

The V gene is TRBV5-4, the J gene TRBJ2-2; 7 nucleotides align to TRBD1. Losses at the gene ends were 5 bases for V and 6 bases for J; bases not matched to a gene: 4. Germline loops: CDR1 SGHNT, CDR2 YYREEE (reference sequence). The CDR3 totals 13 residues. CDR3 loop: CASSVQGAGELFF. DNA for the CDR3: TGTGCCAGCAGTGTCCAGGGGGCCGGGGAGCTGTTTTTT.

The chain couples TRBV19 to TRBJ1-3; D may be TRBD1 (6 bases). This CDR3 is 15 amino acids long. From germline, CDR1 is LNHDA and CDR2 SQIVND (reference sequence). Trimming stripped 5 bases from V and 1 base from J, with 12 bases between. In nucleotides, the CDR3 is TGTGCCAGTAGTGCTTACGGGACATCTGGAAACACCATATATTTT. As protein: CASSAYGTSGNTIYF.

The J gene is TRBJ2-1, the V gene TRBV19, with 7 bases fitting TRBD2. J lost 4 bases, V lost 8 bases, and 14 bases had no gene match. The CDR3 length is 16 residues. From germline, CDR1 is LNHDA and CDR2 SQIVND (reference sequence). The CDR3 loop is CASGPTGRAVYNEQFF. CDR3 bases: TGTGCCAGTGGGCCCACGGGGAGGGCCGTATACAATGAGCAGTTCTTC.

The chain recombines TRBV5-1 with TRBJ1-1, with D unresolved. Trimming took 1 base from V and 1 from J, leaving 8 bases between them. The CDR3 is made up of 14 amino acids. The V gene's germline CDR1 is SGHRS and CDR2 YFSETQ. In DNA, the CDR3 is TGCGCCAGCAGCTTGTACCCGAAGAACACTGAAGCTTTCTTT. It encodes CASSLYPKNTEAFF.

This rearrangement joins TRBV10-3 to TRBJ1-6; D possibly corresponds to TRBD1 (5 bases). The V end was cut by 10 bases, the J end by 9 bases, with 19 bases between. CDR3 length equals 14 residues. Germline V lookup: CDR1 ENHRY, CDR2 SYGVKD. The DNA for the CDR3 is TGTGCCAGCAAGTCTGGAAGGGGATCTTCACCCCTCCACTTT. Translation gives CASKSGRGSSPLHF.

V gene TRBV19 combines with J gene TRBJ2-1; TRBD2 agrees at 7 bases. The germline V gene has CDR1 LNHDA and CDR2 SQIVND (reference sequence). This CDR3 is built from 14 residues. Losses at the gene ends were 0 bases for V and 9 bases for J; bases not matched to a gene: 5. The CDR3 sequence: CASSIDTLASEQFF. CDR3 nucleotides: TGTGCCAGTAGTATAGATACACTAGCGAGTGAGCAGTTCTTC.

The chain couples TRBV25-1 to TRBJ1-6; D gene uncertain. This CDR3 has 15 residues. CDR1 is MGHDK, CDR2 SYGVNS, per germline. V lost 3 bases, J lost 10 bases, and 16 bases lay in between. The CDR3 spells CASSDRRIPRSPLHF. CDR3 DNA sequence: TGTGCCAGCAGTGATAGACGGATTCCAAGGTCACCCCTCCACTTT.

The chain couples TRBV9 to TRBJ2-2; the D gene is possibly TRBD2 (6 bases). V shed 4 bases and J shed 6 bases, with 13 bases lying between them. The CDR3 contains 14 residues. Germline CDR1 SGDLS, CDR2 YYNGEE. In DNA, the CDR3 is TGTGCCAGCAGCCCCGGGGACTCACCCGGGGAGCTGTTTTTT. Translated: CASSPGDSPGELFF. Using reference TRBV9 and TRBJ2-2 for the parts outside the CDR3, the full variable domain is DSGVTQTPKHLITATGQRVTLRCSPRSGDLSVYWYQQSLDQGLQFLIQYYNGEERAKGNILERFSAQQFPDLHSELNLSSLELGDSALYFCASSPGDSPGELFFGEGSRLTVL.

This chain links TRBV7-8 with TRBJ2-5; D might be TRBD2 (6 bases). This CDR3 region has 17 residues. Germline loops: CDR1 SGHVS, CDR2 FQNEAQ. Trimming removed 5 bases at V and 4 bases at J, with 23 bases between. DNA of the CDR3: TGTGCCAGCAGCCCCCAATTAGGACCCGGGGGTAGAGAGACCCAGTACTTC. It encodes CASSPQLGPGGRETQYF.

The J gene is TRBJ2-3, the V gene TRBV30; TRBD1 or TRBD2 may be the D gene (7 bases each). Germline CDR1 and CDR2: GTSNPN and SVGIG (reference sequence). The CDR3 sequence is 14 residues long. V dropped 8 bases and J dropped 3 bases, with 18 bases sitting between them. The CDR3 nucleotides read TGTGCCGTACAGGGCCAGGGGGGGACAGATACGCAGTATTTT. This translates into CAVQGQGGTDTQYF.

The chain joins TRBV2 to TRBJ2-5, with a weak D call TRBD2 (6 bases). V dropped 3 bases and J dropped 3 bases, with 11 bases sitting between them. Germline V gene data show CDR1 as SNHLY and CDR2 as FYNNEI. This CDR3 spans 14 amino acids. This CDR3 reads CASSDGASEETQYF. In DNA form, the CDR3 reads TGTGCCAGCAGTGACGGGGCTAGCGAAGAGACCCAGTACTTC.

V and J are TRBV21-1 and TRBJ1-2. TRBV21-1 is termed a pseudogene. There are 13 residues in the CDR3. The CDR3 region has the DNA TGTGCCATCTATGAGGCCTCCGTTCGTGGCTACACCTTC. This translates into CAIYEASVRGYTF.

A few counts support this clone. The chain joins TRBV7-9 to TRBJ1-6, with 9 bases matching TRBD1. Looked up from germline, CDR1 is SEHNR and CDR2 is FQNEAQ (reference sequence). This CDR3 comprises 14 residues. After removal of 5 bases from V and 10 bases from J, the junction contained 6 bases not matched to a gene. CDR3 sequence: CASSRTGVGSPLHF. The DNA for the CDR3 is TGTGCCAGCAGCAGGACAGGGGTGGGATCACCCCTCCACTTT. Together with reference TRBV7-9 and TRBJ1-6, the CDR3 gives the full variable domain: DTGVSQNPRHKITKRGQNVTFRCDPISEHNRLYWYRQTLGQGPEFLTYFQNEAQLEKSRLLSDRFSAERPKGSFSTLEIQRTEQGDSAMYLCASSRTGVGSPLHFGNGTRLTVT.

This clone was seen a few times. The chain has TRBV30 and TRBJ2-6; D possibly corresponds to TRBD1 (6 bases). This CDR3 has 18 residues. The germline CDR1 and CDR2 sequences are GTSNPN and SVGIG (reference sequence). V lost 3 bases and J lost 0, with 18 bases in between. CDR3 bases: TGTGCCTGGAGCGCACCCGGGACATACTACTCTGGGGCCAACGTCCTGACTTTC. This sequence encodes CAWSAPGTYYSGANVLTF.

CDR3 sequence: CASSRPTTGDGYTF. In DNA, the CDR3 is TGTGCCAGCAGTCGGCCGACGACCGGAGATGGCTACACCTTC. This chain links TRBV2 with TRBJ1-2; the D is unclear. V gave up 5 bases and J gave up 6 bases, with 16 bases separating them. The germline V gene has CDR1 SNHLY and CDR2 FYNNEI. This CDR3 is 14 amino acids long.

The chain is built from TRBV30 and TRBJ2-3, with D maybe TRBD1 (6 bases). This CDR3 has 15 amino acids. From germline, CDR1 is GTSNPN and CDR2 SVGIG (reference sequence). Trimming shortened V by 3 bases and J by 4 bases, and 17 bases separated the two germline ends. The CDR3 region has the DNA TGTGCCTGGAGACGCACAGGGAGTTTAGCAGATACGCAGTATTTT. This translates into CAWRRTGSLADTQYF.

Concerning this clone itself: The junction differs from germline at one of its ends, possibly a read error. The CDR3 region has the DNA TGTGCCAGCAGCGATCGGGGTACATTT. This sequence encodes CASSDRGTF. The chain links TRBV9 to TRBJ1-1, with unresolved D. CDR1 SGDLS and CDR2 YYNGEE come from the germline V gene. The CDR3 loop spans 9 amino acids. Combining the CDR3 with reference TRBV9 and TRBJ1-1 gives the whole variable domain DSGVTQTPKHLITATGQRVTLRCSPRSGDLSVYWYQQSLDQGLQFLIQYYNGEERAKGNILERFSAQQFPDLHSELNLSSLELGDSALYFCASSDRGTFGQGTRLTVV.

The V call is TRBV19, the J call TRBJ1-2; TRBD1 matches at 7 bases. CDR3 size: 13 residues. With V trimmed by 5 bases and J by 4 bases, 4 bases remained unmatched. Per the germline V gene, CDR1 is LNHDA and CDR2 is SQIVND (reference sequence). CDR3 sequence (DNA): TGTGCCAGTAGTGGAACAGGGGCCTATGGCTACACCTTC. Its protein is CASSGTGAYGYTF.

This sequence joins TRBV7-9 and TRBJ2-3, with D unclear. CDR3 size: 15 residues. From germline, CDR1 is SEHNR and CDR2 FQNEAQ (reference sequence). Trimming shortened V by 5 bases and J by 3 bases, and 15 bases separated the two germline ends. Here the CDR3 DNA reads TGTGCCAGCAGCCTAAGTTCCGGGCTGACAGATACGCAGTATTTT. As protein: CASSLSSGLTDTQYF.

This clone showed up just a few times. The rearrangement links TRBV6-5 to TRBJ1-3; weak D call: TRBD1 (5 bases). The germline CDR1 and CDR2 sequences are MNHEY and SVGAGI. The CDR3 totals 14 residues. V was pared by 4 bases and J by 4 bases, with 11 bases between. This CDR3 reads CASSLGGAGNTIYF. The DNA for the CDR3 is TGTGCCAGCAGTTTGGGGGGTGCCGGAAACACCATATATTTT.

The chain is built from TRBV19 and TRBJ2-5; tentative D call: TRBD2 (6 bases). With the DNA end fitting TRBJ2-7 better, the J assignment may be wrong. CDR1 LNHDA and CDR2 SQIVND come from the germline V gene (reference sequence). There are 15 residues in the CDR3. The CDR3 sequence: CASSIDGEEYNEQYF. In DNA form, the CDR3 reads TGTGCCAGTAGTATTGATGGGGAGGAATACAACGAGCAGTACTTC.

The chain is built from TRBV2 and TRBJ2-2; the D gene is possibly TRBD2 (7 bases). Germline CDR1 SNHLY, CDR2 FYNNEI. The CDR3 is 14 amino acids. V was trimmed by 8 bases and J by 4 bases, leaving 14 bases between them. The CDR3 DNA follows: TGTGCCAGCTCCCGGGGGGCGGTCACCGGGGAGCTGTTTTTT. Amino acids: CASSRGAVTGELFF. Using reference TRBV2 and TRBJ2-2 for the parts outside the CDR3, the full variable domain is EPEVTQTPSHQVTQMGQEVILRCVPISNHLYFYWYRQILGQKVEFLVSFYNNEISEKSEIFDDQFSVERPDGSNFTLKIRSTKLEDSAMYFCASSRGAVTGELFFGEGSRLTVL.

This chain uses TRBV13 with TRBJ2-3; no clear D. The germline V and J ends were trimmed by 4 bases and 1 base, with 3 bases remaining between them. This CDR3 comprises 12 residues. Germline assignment: CDR1 PRHDT and CDR2 FYEKMQ (reference sequence). For the CDR3, the DNA is TGTGCCAGCAGCTCGGGCACAGATACGCAGTATTTT. Amino acids: CASSSGTDTQYF.

The chain employs TRBV4-3 and TRBJ2-3, with D uncertain. Per the germline V gene, CDR1 is LGHNA and CDR2 is YSLEER. V gave up 2 bases and J gave up 0 bases, with 3 bases separating them. This CDR3 is built from 13 residues. As DNA, the CDR3 is TGCGCCAGCAGCCAACAGAGCACAGATACGCAGTATTTT. This sequence encodes CASSQQSTDTQYF.